What follows are 27 T cell receptor beta chains derived from one specimen sequenced in a study of cytomegalovirus exposure and HLA in healthy donors. With 60 Vbeta and 13 Jbeta primers, the PCR was carried out. Sequenced by immunoSEQ multiplex PCR; TCRdb stores in-frame clones only, minus some. This table holds under 200,000 clones, 9.5% to 15% found once. Sequencing used PBMCs. These receptors originate from a man in his forties or fifties in good health and CMV-seropositive.

This clone was found a few times. The rearrangement uses TRBV7-2 and TRBJ2-7, with 8 bases lining up with TRBD1. Germline V gene data show CDR1 as SGHTA and CDR2 as FQGNSA. V was clipped by 5 bases and J by 3 bases; unmatched bases: 9. The CDR3 spans 15 residues. This CDR3 is CASSLGTGGRYEQYF. Written as DNA, the CDR3 is TGTGCCAGCAGCCTCGGGACAGGAGGGCGCTACGAGCAGTACTTC.

This clone was recorded a few times. The chain employs TRBV7-2 and TRBJ1-5, with D perhaps matching TRBD1 (5 bases). Trimming cost V 0 bases and J 7 bases, with 13 bases left between them. The CDR3 spans 15 residues. Germline V gene sequence: CDR1 SGHTA, CDR2 FQGNSA. CDR3 nucleotide sequence: TGTGCCAGCAGCTTAGCTTCCAGGGTAGGGCAGCCCCAGCATTTT. It yields the protein CASSLASRVGQPQHF.

The rearrangement links TRBV14 to TRBJ1-1; D possibly corresponds to TRBD1 (6 bases). There are 14 residues in the CDR3. Germline CDR1 reads SGHDN; CDR2 reads FVKESK. V was shortened by 1 base and J by 7 bases, with 13 bases between the two germline ends. The CDR3 loop is CASSQGGGAGEAFF. CDR3 DNA sequence: TGTGCCAGCAGCCAAGGGGGGGGCGCAGGTGAAGCTTTCTTT.

This clone has a handful of counts. This sequence joins TRBV6-5 and TRBJ2-3, with no clear D. This CDR3 is built from 13 residues. Trimming pared 5 bases from V and 2 bases from J, leaving 8 bases between. Germline assignment: CDR1 MNHEY and CDR2 SVGAGI. The CDR3 DNA follows: TGTGCCAGCAGTAATCACATCACAGATACGCAGTATTTT. Translated, it gives CASSNHITDTQYF.

This chain uses TRBV7-2 with TRBJ1-2; 8 bases match TRBD1. V lost 5 bases, J lost 4 bases, and 9 bases stayed unmatched. This CDR3 spans 15 amino acids. Germline assignment: CDR1 SGHTA and CDR2 FQGNSA. CDR3 sequence: CASSADRGLGYGYTF. DNA for the CDR3: TGTGCCAGCAGCGCCGACAGGGGCCTAGGCTATGGCTACACCTTC.

The CDR3 nucleotides are TGTGCCAGCAGCGCCCCCGAGGCCTGGGATTCACCCCTCCACTTT. As protein: CASSAPEAWDSPLHF. The V call is TRBV14, the J call TRBJ1-6; D is unresolved. Germline CDR1 reads SGHDN; CDR2 reads FVKESK. V lost 5 bases, J lost 8 bases, and 16 bases lay in between. The CDR3 runs 15 residues.

Only a few counts were recorded for this clone. The J gene is TRBJ1-1, the V gene TRBV2; TRBD1 might be the D (5 bases). Germline V gives CDR1 SNHLY, CDR2 FYNNEI. The length of the CDR3 is 13 residues. The ends were cut back, 6 bases at V and 1 base at J, with 9 bases in the middle. The CDR3 DNA reads as TGTGCCAGCAGCCGGGACTGGAACACTGAAGCTTTCTTT. Translation: CASSRDWNTEAFF. Looking up the rest from reference TRBV2 and TRBJ1-1 gives the full variable domain: EPEVTQTPSHQVTQMGQEVILRCVPISNHLYFYWYRQILGQKVEFLVSFYNNEISEKSEIFDDQFSVERPDGSNFTLKIRSTKLEDSAMYFCASSRDWNTEAFFGQGTRLTVV.

The chain couples TRBV9 to TRBJ1-2; possible D gene TRBD1, 5 bases. V lost 7 bases to trimming and J lost 1 base, with 8 bases between them. Germline loops: CDR1 SGDLS, CDR2 YYNGEE. The CDR3 runs to 12 residues. The CDR3 coding sequence is TGTGCCAGCTGGGGCGGTAACTATGGCTACACCTTC. Its protein product is CASWGGNYGYTF. Supplemented by reference TRBV9 and TRBJ1-2, the full variable domain reads DSGVTQTPKHLITATGQRVTLRCSPRSGDLSVYWYQQSLDQGLQFLIQYYNGEERAKGNILERFSAQQFPDLHSELNLSSLELGDSALYFCASWGGNYGYTFGSGTRLTVV.

This clone has a handful of counts. V is TRBV20-1 and J is TRBJ2-3; 9 bases align to TRBD2. Germline loops: CDR1 DFQATT, CDR2 SNEGSKA (reference sequence). Trimming at V came to 6 bases and at J to 11 bases, leaving 6 bases not matched to a gene. The CDR3 runs to 11 residues. The CDR3 loop reads CSAQTSGEQYF. The CDR3 DNA reads as TGCAGTGCCCAGACTAGCGGAGAGCAGTATTTT.

V gene TRBV4-2 combines with J gene TRBJ1-6, with no clear D. Trimming took off 2 bases at V and 13 bases at J, with 12 bases between the two ends. CDR1 and CDR2 (germline): LGHNA, YNFKEQ. There are 13 residues in the CDR3. In DNA form, the CDR3 reads TGTGCCAGCAGCCAACCTGGGCTGGCCCCCCTCCACTTT. Translated, it gives CASSQPGLAPLHF.

This clone occurred a few times. The chain uses TRBV15 and TRBJ1-2; D possibly corresponds to TRBD1 (5 bases). V lost 0 bases and J 4 bases, leaving 15 bases between the germline ends. The germline V gene has CDR1 LNHNV and CDR2 YYDKDF (reference sequence). This CDR3 spans 16 amino acids. The CDR3 sequence is CATSREATVFGYGYTF. The CDR3 nucleotides are TGTGCCACCAGCAGAGAAGCGACAGTGTTCGGCTATGGCTACACCTTC.

This clone was observed a few times. J is TRBJ1-5 and V is TRBV23-1; perhaps TRBD1 as D (5 bases). TRBV23-1 is placed among ORFs of uncertain function. With 0 bases removed from V and 0 bases from J, the gap between germline ends came to 9 bases. CDR3 length equals 16 residues. CDR3 sequence: CASSQSRGISNQPQHF. The CDR3 DNA sequence: TGCGCCAGCAGTCAATCGCGGGGGATTAGCAATCAGCCCCAGCATTTT.

The chain is built from TRBV9 and TRBJ1-3; D might be TRBD1 (5 bases). The germline V gene encodes CDR1 SGDLS and CDR2 YYNGEE. V dropped 4 bases and J dropped 2 bases, with 10 bases sitting between them. CDR3 length equals 14 residues. The CDR3 DNA follows: TGTGCCAGCAGCACCCAGACAGCTGGAAACACCATATATTTT. Amino acids: CASSTQTAGNTIYF.

The J gene is TRBJ2-2, the V gene TRBV7-2, with 15 bases fitting TRBD2. V shed 5 bases and J 5 bases; nucleotides not matched to a gene: 9. Germline V lookup: CDR1 SGHTA, CDR2 FQGNSA. The CDR3 is made up of 18 amino acids. CDR3 DNA: TGTGCCAGCAGCCGTCTCCCCGGGACTAGCGGGGGGACCGGGGAGCTGTTTTTT. Amino acids: CASSRLPGTSGGTGELFF.

This clone was found a few times. The same CDR3 arises from other DNA sequences in this sample as well. The chain joins TRBV5-1 to TRBJ2-2, with 7 bases that match TRBD1. The junction had 1 base not matched to a gene; V was cut back by 0 bases and J by 2 bases. The CDR3 runs to 15 residues. From germline, CDR1 is SGHRS and CDR2 YFSETQ. The CDR3 region is CASSLGQGNTGELFF. The CDR3 region has the DNA TGCGCCAGCAGCTTGGGACAGGGAAACACCGGGGAGCTGTTTTTT.

This clone was recorded a few times. The genes are TRBV7-8 and TRBJ2-5, with a weak D call TRBD1 (5 bases). Germline V gene data show CDR1 as SGHVS and CDR2 as FQNEAQ. The CDR3 sequence is 13 residues long. V was clipped by 5 bases and J by 7 bases, with 14 bases between them. The CDR3 reads CASSGDRPGTQYF. The CDR3, as DNA: TGTGCCAGCAGCGGAGACAGACCGGGGACCCAGTACTTC.

This clone turned up a few times. This chain connects TRBV18 to TRBJ2-7, with D perhaps matching TRBD2 (8 bases). Germline V gives CDR1 KGHSH, CDR2 LQKENI. The CDR3 covers 13 residues. V lost 3 bases and J lost 6, with 12 bases in between. The CDR3 here is CASSPTGTSEQYV. DNA of the CDR3: TGTGCCAGCTCACCGACAGGGACTAGCGAGCAGTACGTC.

This clone has only a few counts. The genes are TRBV6-1 and TRBJ1-2, with D perhaps TRBD1 (6 bases). Germline values: CDR1 MNHNS, CDR2 SASEGT. The V and J ends lost 3 bases and 6 bases respectively, with 11 bases between them. The CDR3 length is 13 residues. The CDR3 protein is CASSESGVDGYTF. The CDR3, as DNA: TGTGCCAGCAGTGAGTCAGGGGTCGATGGCTACACCTTC.

This clone was counted a few times. The V gene is TRBV2, the J gene TRBJ1-5; D ambiguous. CDR1 and CDR2 from the germline V gene are SNHLY and FYNNEI. V was trimmed by 5 bases and J by 0 bases, leaving 5 bases between them. CDR3 size: 13 residues. The CDR3 is CASSTDSNQPQHF. CDR3 bases: TGTGCCAGCAGTACAGATAGCAATCAGCCCCAGCATTTT.

The table lists this clone with a few counts. J is TRBJ2-5 and V is TRBV7-3, with 9 bases lining up with TRBD2. CDR1 SGHTA and CDR2 FQGTGA come from the germline V gene. This CDR3 contains 15 residues. After removal of 1 base from V and 4 bases from J, the junction contained 4 bases not matched to a gene. The CDR3, as DNA: TGTGCCAGCAGCTTAAGCGGGGGGGCCGCAGAGACCCAGTACTTC. Protein product: CASSLSGGAAETQYF.

The chain couples TRBV7-9 to TRBJ2-5; 7 nucleotides line up with TRBD1. The germline gives CDR1 SEHNR, CDR2 FQNEAQ (reference sequence). This CDR3 is 14 amino acids long. J gave up 4 bases and V 5 bases, and 7 bases lay outside the gene matches. The CDR3 reads CASSRQGKGETQYF. CDR3 bases: TGTGCCAGCAGCCGACAGGGTAAGGGAGAGACCCAGTACTTC.

Only a few counts were recorded for this clone. At one of its ends the junction is not consistent with the germline gene, which may arise from a read error. This CDR3 reads CASSIGSSFRATGELFF. The CDR3 bases are TGTGCCAGTAGCATAGGGTCGTCGTTCAGGGCCACCGGGGAGCTGTTTTTT. The V call is TRBV19, the J call TRBJ2-2; D possibly corresponds to TRBD1 (5 bases). The germline gives CDR1 LNHDA, CDR2 SQIVND (reference sequence). The CDR3 runs to 17 residues.

This clone has just a few counts. DNA for the CDR3: TGTGCCAGCAGCCCGGGACTAGCGGGGGGAGGGCCCTACGAGCAGTACTTC. This translates into CASSPGLAGGGPYEQYF. V usage is TRBV7-8 and J usage is TRBJ2-7; 15 nucleotides agree with TRBD2. The CDR3 is 17 residues long. After removal of 5 bases from V and 2 bases from J, the junction contained 7 bases not matched to a gene. CDR1 is SGHVS and CDR2 is FQNEAQ in the germline V gene.

The chain recombines TRBV30 with TRBJ2-1; 9 positions agree with TRBD1. V shed 8 bases and J 7 bases; nucleotides not matched to a gene: 6. This CDR3 is built from 12 residues. CDR1 is GTSNPN and CDR2 is SVGIG in the germline V gene (reference sequence). The chain's CDR3 is CAHGTGKNEQFF. The CDR3 region has the DNA TGTGCCCACGGGACAGGGAAAAATGAGCAGTTCTTC. Based on the CDR3 plus reference TRBV30 and TRBJ2-1, the full variable domain is SQTIHQWPATLVQPVGSPLSLECTVEGTSNPNLYWYRQAAGRGLQLLFYSVGIGQISSEVPQNLSASRPQDRQFILSSKKLLLSDSGFYLCAHGTGKNEQFFGPGTRLTVL.

This chain uses TRBV2 with TRBJ1-2, with 9 positions matching TRBD1. There are 14 residues in the CDR3. V was pared by 5 bases and J by 4 bases, with 5 bases of the junction left unmatched. Germline loops: CDR1 SNHLY, CDR2 FYNNEI. CDR3 region: CASSQQGAGYGYTF. CDR3 coding DNA: TGTGCCAGCAGTCAACAGGGGGCTGGCTATGGCTACACCTTC.

This clone was observed a few times. V is TRBV6-6 and J is TRBJ2-5, with D possibly TRBD2 on 5 matching bases. Trimming took off 4 bases at V and 4 bases at J, with 16 bases between the two ends. CDR1 MNHNY and CDR2 SVGAGI come from the germline V gene (reference sequence). The CDR3 is 15 amino acids. CDR3: CASSSIREKGETQYF. CDR3 coding DNA: TGTGCCAGCAGTTCTATCCGGGAAAAAGGAGAGACCCAGTACTTC.

The sample holds a few counts of this clone. The rearrangement joins TRBV9 to TRBJ1-1, with 7 bases matching TRBD1. The CDR3 is made up of 15 amino acids. CDR1 is SGDLS and CDR2 is YYNGEE in the germline V gene. The trim removed 4 bases at V and 2 bases at J, leaving 8 bases unmatched. The chain's CDR3 is CASSRSGGVNTEAFF. CDR3 DNA sequence: TGTGCCAGCAGCAGGTCAGGGGGAGTCAACACTGAAGCTTTCTTT.